This TCR beta chain was recorded in a study of CD8+CD57+ T cells in acquired aplastic anemia. For the study at large: Each DNA sample taken from sorted CD4+ and CD8+ cells came to roughly 3.5 ug on average.

The CDR3 totals 13 residues. Trimming cost V 5 bases and J 6 bases, with 11 bases left between them. Germline-derived CDR1 and CDR2 are LNHNV and YYDKDF (reference sequence). Findings and limits, study-wide: Overlap between patients and controls comprised some 31 CD8+ CDR3 sequences.

Genomic DNA provided the template from which TCR beta VDJ and CDR3 profiles were obtained. Each CDR3 protein gets one entry after TCRdb re-called the reads with MiXCR. The sample shows approximately 150,000 distinct CDR3 sequences, roughly 48% of them seen only once. The authors sequenced patients whose flow cytometry had shown CD8+CD57+ cell expansion. A severe acquired aplastic anemia diagnosis applied to all patients. Blood was sampled before the patients had received any therapy. In this sample, this clonotype turned up once. Its antigen is still unknown. The sequencing sample was made of sorted CD4+, CD8+, or CD8+CD57+ T cells (not recorded which) from PBMCs. The chain uses TRBV15 and TRBJ1-5, with D unclear. The source is a human donor with aplastic anemia. CDR3 sequence reads: CATSAEIAQPQHF. CDR3 bases: TGTGCCACCAGCGCCGAGATCGCTCAGCCCCAGCATTTT.